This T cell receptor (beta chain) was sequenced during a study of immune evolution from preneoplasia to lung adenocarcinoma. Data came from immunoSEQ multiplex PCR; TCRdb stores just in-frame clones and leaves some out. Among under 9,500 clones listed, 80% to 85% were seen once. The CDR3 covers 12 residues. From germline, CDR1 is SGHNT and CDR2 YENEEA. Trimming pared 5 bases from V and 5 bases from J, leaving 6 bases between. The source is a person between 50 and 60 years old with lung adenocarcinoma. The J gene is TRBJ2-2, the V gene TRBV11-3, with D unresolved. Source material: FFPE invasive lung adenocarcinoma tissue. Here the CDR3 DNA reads TGTGCCAGCAGCCCGTTAACCGGGGAGCTGTTTTTT. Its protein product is CASSPLTGELFF.